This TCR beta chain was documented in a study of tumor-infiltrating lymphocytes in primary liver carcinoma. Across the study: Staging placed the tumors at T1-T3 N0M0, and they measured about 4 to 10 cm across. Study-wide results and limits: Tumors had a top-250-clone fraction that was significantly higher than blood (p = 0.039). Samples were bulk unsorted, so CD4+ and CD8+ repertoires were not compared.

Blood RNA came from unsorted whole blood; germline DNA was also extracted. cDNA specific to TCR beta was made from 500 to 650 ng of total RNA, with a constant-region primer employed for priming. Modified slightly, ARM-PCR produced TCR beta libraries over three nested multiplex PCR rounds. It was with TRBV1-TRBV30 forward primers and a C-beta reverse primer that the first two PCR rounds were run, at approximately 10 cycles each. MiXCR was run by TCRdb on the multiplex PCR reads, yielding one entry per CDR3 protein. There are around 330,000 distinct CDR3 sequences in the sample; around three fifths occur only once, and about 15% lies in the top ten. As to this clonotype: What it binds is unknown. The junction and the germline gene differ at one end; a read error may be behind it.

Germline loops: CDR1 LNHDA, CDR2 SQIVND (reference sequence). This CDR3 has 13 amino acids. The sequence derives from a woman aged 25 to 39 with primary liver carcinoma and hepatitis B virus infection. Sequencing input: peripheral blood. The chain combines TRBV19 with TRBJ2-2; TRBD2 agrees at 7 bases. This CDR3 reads CASRKAGTGELFF. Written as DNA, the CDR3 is TGTGCTAGTAGGAAAGCGGGAACCGGGGAGCTGTTTTTT.